The next 13 T cell receptor beta chains were all read from a single sample in a study of T cell repertoires in cytomegalovirus infection. TCRdb independently ran MiXCR on the reads; one entry per CDR3 protein. The top ten clones hold roughly 10% of a sample with fewer than 550,000 distinct CDR3 sequences, 10% to 12% of them seen once. The sample comprised PBMCs. The receptors were gathered from a human donor in good health (CMV status not recorded). Some clones in this sample may be carry-over from other donors' samples.

This clonotype was found many times. The V and J genes are TRBV11-2 and TRBJ2-5; D is uncertain. The germline V gene has CDR1 SGHAT and CDR2 FQNNGV. V was cut by 0 bases and J by 6 bases, with 5 bases left in between. The CDR3 length is 12 residues. Here the CDR3 reads CASSLDRQTQYF. As DNA, the CDR3 is TGTGCCAGCAGCTTAGATCGGCAGACCCAGTACTTC.

The chain joins TRBV3-1 to TRBJ2-3; 13 bases line up with TRBD2. Germline V gene sequence: CDR1 LGHDT, CDR2 YNNKEL (reference sequence). The CDR3 is made up of 17 amino acids. V lost 2 bases to trimming and J lost 7 bases; unmatched junction nucleotides: 9. The CDR3 spells CASSQLLTSGRLNTQYF. The CDR3 DNA reads as TGTGCCAGCAGCCAATTGTTGACTAGCGGGAGGTTAAATACGCAGTATTTT.

This clonotype was counted between two and nine times. A read error may explain this, as a much larger clone is one base away. The V call is TRBV7-9, the J call TRBJ2-3; 9 positions match TRBD1. The CDR3 totals 15 residues. J was trimmed by 2 bases and V by 5 bases; bases with no gene match: 5. Germline V gene sequence: CDR1 SEHNR, CDR2 FQNEAQ (reference sequence). The CDR3 nucleotides read TGTGCCAGCAGCCCGACAGGGGGTTACACAGATACGCAGTATTTT. It translates to CASSPTGGYTDTQYF.

This clonotype was counted many times. The genes are TRBV15 and TRBJ1-1; 8 bases align to TRBD1. Per the germline V gene, CDR1 is LNHNV and CDR2 is YYDKDF (reference sequence). The CDR3 totals 13 residues. V lost 5 bases, J lost 5 bases, and 4 bases stayed unmatched. CDR3 in amino acids: CATSLQGETEAFF. As DNA, the CDR3 is TGTGCCACCAGCCTACAGGGGGAAACTGAAGCTTTCTTT.

The genes are TRBV12-3 or TRBV12-4 and TRBJ2-7; 14 bases map to TRBD2. The CDR3 extends over 17 amino acids. J lost 3 bases, V lost 4 bases, and 8 bases had no gene match. CDR3 region: CASSYGTSGSRHYEQYF. CDR3 DNA: TGTGCCAGCAGTTATGGGACTAGCGGGAGCAGACACTACGAGCAGTACTTC.

This clonotype was found a few times. The chain is built from TRBV27 and TRBJ1-5; D unresolved. The CDR3 extends over 15 amino acids. The germline V and J ends were trimmed by 2 bases and 0 bases, with 8 bases remaining between them. Germline V gene sequence: CDR1 MNHEY, CDR2 SMNVEV (reference sequence). The CDR3 nucleotides are TGTGCCAGCAGTTTAACATCCTATAGCAATCAGCCCCAGCATTTT. Protein product: CASSLTSYSNQPQHF.

This clonotype was found many times. The rearrangement uses TRBV7-6 and TRBJ2-3; tentatively, D is TRBD1 (6 bases). CDR1 is SGHVS and CDR2 is FNYEAQ in the germline V gene. This CDR3 has 18 amino acids. V lost 1 base and J 2 bases, leaving 19 bases between the germline ends. This CDR3 is CASSLDQGRGTLTDTQYF. CDR3 in DNA: TGTGCCAGCAGCTTAGATCAGGGGCGAGGGACCCTCACAGATACGCAGTATTTT.

This chain connects TRBV28 to TRBJ2-7; D gene unclear. CDR1 is MDHEN, CDR2 SYDVKM, per germline. V gave up 5 bases and J gave up 7 bases, with 15 bases separating them. CDR3 size: 13 residues. The CDR3 protein is CASSPRRGCEQYF. In DNA form, the CDR3 reads TGTGCCAGCAGTCCCCGTCGAGGATGTGAGCAGTACTTC.

In regard to this clonotype: Possible read error: a much larger clone is one base away. The chain combines TRBV6-8 with TRBJ2-2; D is undetermined. The CDR3 loop spans 12 amino acids. The germline V gene has CDR1 MNHGY and CDR2 SAAAGT. The CDR3 DNA reads as TGTACCAGCAGTTACTCGAGTGGTGGGCTGTTTTTT. It specifies CTSSYSSGGLFF.

This clonotype was found many times. The rearrangement joins TRBV14 to TRBJ1-2; D not certain. The germline gives CDR1 SGHDN, CDR2 FVKESK. Trimming removed 1 base at V and 8 bases at J, with 8 bases between. The CDR3 consists of 12 residues. In nucleotides, the CDR3 is TGTGCCAGCAGCCAAGTGGGTAACGGCTACACCTTC. The encoded protein is CASSQVGNGYTF.

This clonotype was found many times. The chain joins TRBV7-6 to TRBJ2-5; no definite D call. CDR1 and CDR2 (germline): SGHVS, FNYEAQ. The CDR3 extends over 13 amino acids. V lost 2 bases and J lost 3, with 7 bases in between. Here the CDR3 reads CASSLFYKETQYF. The CDR3 nucleotides read TGTGCCAGCAGCTTATTCTACAAAGAGACCCAGTACTTC. The variable domain in full, with the rest retrieved from reference TRBV7-6 and TRBJ2-5, is GAGVSQSPRYKVTKRGQDVALRCDPISGHVSLYWYRQALGQGPEFLTYFNYEAQQDKSGLPNDRFSAERPEGSISTLTIQRTEQRDSAMYRCASSLFYKETQYFGPGTRLLVL.

The table lists this clonotype with many counts. The chain is built from TRBV7-9 and TRBJ1-5; TRBD1 aligns across 7 bases. The CDR3 runs to 13 residues. V trimming: 8 bases; J trimming: 7 bases; junction bases outside the gene matches: 8. Germline-derived CDR1 and CDR2 are SEHNR and FQNEAQ (reference sequence). The CDR3 nucleotides are TGTGCCAGCCAGACAGGGTCTGACCAGCCCCAGCATTTT. This translates into CASQTGSDQPQHF.

Of note for this clonotype: This may come from a read error, since a much larger clone is one base off. V is TRBV7-8 and J is TRBJ1-5; the D is unclear. Germline loops: CDR1 SGHVS, CDR2 FQNEAQ. This CDR3 region has 14 residues. CDR3 DNA: TGTGCCAGCACCAGTGAACGGAGCAATCAGTCCCAGCATTTT. Amino acid sequence: CASTSERSNQSQHF.